One sample yielded the 9 T cell receptor beta chains listed below, sequenced in a study of control samples from healthy donors and cancer patients. Data came from immunoSEQ multiplex PCR; TCRdb stores just in-frame clones and leaves some out. The repertoire includes roughly 80,000 clones, approximately 89% of them detected once, and around 5.8% sits in the top ten. The sequencing input was blood. Source of these receptors: a man between 45 and 60 years old in good health.

The chain links TRBV7-9 to TRBJ2-1; D uncertain. The CDR3 covers 14 residues. Looked up from germline, CDR1 is SEHNR and CDR2 is FQNEAQ (reference sequence). V was cut by 2 bases and J by 5 bases, with 10 bases left in between. This CDR3 is CASSLSSSNNEQFF. The CDR3 nucleotides are TGTGCCAGCAGCTTATCGTCCTCAAACAATGAGCAGTTCTTC.

As concerns this clone: Its ends do not fully match the called genes, so a read error is possible. The J gene is TRBJ2-1, the V gene TRBV7-9; the D is unclear. Per the germline V gene, CDR1 is SEHNR and CDR2 is FQNEAQ (reference sequence). The CDR3 loop spans 18 amino acids. CDR3 nucleotide sequence: TGTGCCAGCAGCTCCCCCCTCGGCGTCTCCAGCTCCTACAATGAGCGGTTCTTC. Translation: CASSSPLGVSSSYNERFF.

This chain uses TRBV2 with TRBJ2-1; 8 nucleotides align to TRBD1. The CDR3 is made up of 13 amino acids. Germline-derived CDR1 and CDR2 are SNHLY and FYNNEI. V lost 5 bases to trimming and J lost 7 bases; unmatched junction nucleotides: 4. CDR3 DNA: TGTGCCAGCAGTCTTGACAGGGGAAATGAGCAGTTCTTC. Its translation: CASSLDRGNEQFF.

The genes are TRBV11-2 and TRBJ1-6; D uncertain. Germline lookup yields CDR1 SGHAT and CDR2 FQNNGV. The CDR3 runs 15 residues. Between the trimmed V and J ends, which lost 1 base and 9 bases, there was a span of 13 bases. CDR3 region: CASSLGRFSPSPLHF. The DNA for the CDR3 is TGTGCCAGCAGCTTAGGCAGATTCTCCCCTTCACCCCTCCACTTT.

The chain has TRBV9 and TRBJ1-2; maybe TRBD1 (6 bases). The CDR3 spans 14 residues. V lost 4 bases and J 2 bases, leaving 12 bases between the germline ends. Germline V gives CDR1 SGDLS, CDR2 YYNGEE. The CDR3 reads CASSPEQGNYGYTF. The CDR3 DNA is TGTGCCAGCAGCCCCGAACAGGGAAACTATGGCTACACCTTC.

The chain joins TRBV6-2 or TRBV6-3 to TRBJ1-2; D call uncertain. The V end was cut by 4 bases, the J end by 4 bases, with 7 bases between. CDR1 is MNHEY, CDR2 SVGEGT, per germline. This CDR3 region has 12 residues. The CDR3 DNA is TGTGCCAGCAGTTCGACGTTCTATGGCTACACCTTC. Residues: CASSSTFYGYTF.

The CDR3 here is CSASYPLGGNQPQHF. CDR3 sequence (DNA): TGCAGTGCTAGTTACCCCCTGGGAGGGAATCAGCCCCAGCATTTT. The rearrangement joins TRBV20-1 to TRBJ1-5; D is unresolved. Per germline, CDR1 DFQATT and CDR2 SNEGSKA (reference sequence). The CDR3 has 15 residues. The ends were cut back, 3 bases at V and 4 bases at J, with 16 bases in the middle.

This clone was detected once. The DNA of the CDR3 is TGTGCCAGTAGACCCGGACAGGGAAGAGTAGGCACTGAAGCTTTCTTT. Translation: CASRPGQGRVGTEAFF. The chain couples TRBV19 to TRBJ1-1; 8 bases are a match to TRBD1. The J segment lost 4 bases and the V segment lost 6 bases, leaving 13 bases of the junction unmatched. This CDR3 is built from 16 residues. Germline loops: CDR1 LNHDA, CDR2 SQIVND (reference sequence).

The chain couples TRBV5-4 to TRBJ1-2; a weak D match, TRBD1 (5 bases). Germline CDR1 reads SGHNT; CDR2 reads YYREEE (reference sequence). The CDR3 covers 16 residues. Trimming cost V 1 base and J 5 bases, with 18 bases left between them. CDR3 coding DNA: TGTGCCAGCAGCTTGAATGCAGGAGGGGCGGGATATGGCTACACCTTC. Protein: CASSLNAGGAGYGYTF. Complete variable domain (other parts from reference TRBV5-4 and TRBJ1-2): ETGVTQSPTHLIKTRGQQVTLRCSSQSGHNTVSWYQQALGQGPQFIFQYYREEENGRGNFPPRFSGLQFPNYSSELNVNALELDDSALYLCASSLNAGGAGYGYTFGSGTRLTVV.